This T cell receptor beta chain was retrieved from a study of beta chain features in type 1 diabetes. After removal of 11 bases from V and 7 bases from J, the junction contained 11 bases not matched to a gene. The CDR3 sequence is 12 residues long. Germline CDR1 and CDR2: SGHTA and FQGNSA. The sequenced template was cDNA made from the entire isolated RNA. Only in-frame clones appear in the TCRdb table, and some are missing; sequencing was by immunoSEQ multiplex PCR. This table has about 900,000 clones, roughly 15% appearing once. The chain has TRBV7-2 and TRBJ2-7, with TRBD1 matching 7 bases. This sequence was found in a woman aged 18 to 35 in good health. Sequencing input: naive CD4+ T cells from blood. The CDR3 DNA reads TGTGCCGTACACAGGGGTTTTGGGGAGCAGTACTTC. This translates into CAVHRGFGEQYF. Drawing the rest from reference TRBV7-2 and TRBJ2-7, the complete variable domain is GAGVSQSPSNKVTEKGKDVELRCDPISGHTALYWYRQSLGQGLEFLIYFQGNSAPDKSGLPSDRFSAERTGGSVSTLTIQRTQQEDSAVYLCAVHRGFGEQYFGPGTRLTVT.